The 26 T cell receptor beta chains reported below all come from one sample, sequenced in a study of blood T cell repertoires in COVID-19. Data came from immunoSEQ multiplex PCR; TCRdb stores just in-frame clones and leaves some out. This sample has about 140,000 clones; about 80% occur once, and the top ten carry approximately 3.6%. The source material was peripheral blood. All receptors derive from a man between 65 and 85 years old who had recovered from COVID-19.

This clone turned up a few times. V gene TRBV6-6 combines with J gene TRBJ2-7, with D perhaps TRBD2 (5 bases). The germline V gene encodes CDR1 MNHNY and CDR2 SVGAGI (reference sequence). V was shortened by 5 bases and J by 4 bases, with 9 bases between the two germline ends. The CDR3 has 12 amino acids. The CDR3 loop reads CASSGESYEQYF. CDR3 nucleotides: TGTGCCAGCAGTGGGGAGAGTTACGAGCAGTACTTC.

The rearrangement uses TRBV27 and TRBJ2-2, with TRBD2 as a possible D gene (6 bases). Trimming shortened V by 4 bases and J by 1 base, and 13 bases separated the two germline ends. CDR3 length equals 16 residues. Germline CDR1 is MNHEY and CDR2 is SMNVEV (reference sequence). The CDR3 DNA reads TGTGCCAGCAGTTCCTCCGGGACTGTGAACACCGGGGAGCTGTTTTTT. Its translation: CASSSSGTVNTGELFF.

The chain has TRBV7-9 and TRBJ2-1; D may be TRBD2 (6 bases). The ends were cut back, 5 bases at V and 6 bases at J, with 17 bases in the middle. The CDR3 consists of 15 residues. Germline V CDR1 and CDR2: SEHNR, FQNEAQ (reference sequence). The chain's CDR3 is CASSPRDSGGNEQFF. CDR3 DNA sequence: TGTGCCAGCAGCCCCCGGGACTCCGGGGGCAATGAGCAGTTCTTC.

The gene calls are TRBV7-3 and TRBJ2-5, with D possibly matching TRBD2 (5 bases). Germline CDR1 reads SGHTA; CDR2 reads FQGTGA. This CDR3 is built from 13 residues. V lost 2 bases to trimming and J lost 5 bases, with 9 bases between them. CDR3 DNA: TGTGCCAGCAGCTTAGCACTAGAGGAGACCCAGTACTTC. This gives the protein CASSLALEETQYF.

The CDR3 DNA sequence: TGTGCCTGGGCGGGGACAGGTTACGAGCAGTACTTC. Its protein product is CAWAGTGYEQYF. The rearrangement uses TRBV30 and TRBJ2-7, with 8 bases matching TRBD1. The germline CDR1 and CDR2 sequences are GTSNPN and SVGIG (reference sequence). The CDR3 sequence is 12 residues long. Losses at the gene ends were 5 bases for V and 4 bases for J; bases not matched to a gene: 4.

The chain has TRBV6-1 and TRBJ2-7; weak D call: TRBD1 (6 bases). V was trimmed by 1 base and J by 8 bases, leaving 18 bases between them. The germline CDR1 and CDR2 sequences are MNHNS and SASEGT. The CDR3 sequence is 15 residues long. CDR3 nucleotide sequence: TGTGCCAGCAGTGAAGATTACAGGGCTACCCTGAAGCAGTACTTC. Its translation is CASSEDYRATLKQYF.

The chain's CDR3 is CASRLVGTKELYEQYF. Written as DNA, the CDR3 is TGTGCAAGTCGCCTCGTCGGGACAAAAGAACTTTACGAGCAGTACTTC. The genes are TRBV12-2 and TRBJ2-7; no check of the table's D call, TRBD1, against the DNA was made. TRBV12-2 constitutes a pseudogene. CDR3 length: 16 amino acids.

V and J are TRBV27 and TRBJ1-2; the match to TRBD1 covers 8 bases. This CDR3 spans 13 amino acids. Trimming cost V 2 bases and J 7 bases; bases outside gene matches: 3. Germline V lookup: CDR1 MNHEY, CDR2 SMNVEV (reference sequence). CDR3 sequence (DNA): TGTGCCAGCAGTTTAGGACAGGGTCTTGGCTACACCTTC. Translated: CASSLGQGLGYTF.

The rearrangement links TRBV7-9 to TRBJ2-5, with D perhaps TRBD2 (6 bases). Germline V gene lookup returns CDR1 SEHNR and CDR2 FQNEAQ (reference sequence). Trimming left V 1 base short and J 9 bases short, with 12 bases between. The CDR3 contains 13 residues. CDR3 region: CASSLGGTGAQYF. For the CDR3, the DNA is TGTGCCAGCAGCTTAGGCGGGACCGGGGCCCAGTACTTC.

This sequence joins TRBV5-1 and TRBJ2-6; perhaps TRBD2 as D (5 bases). Germline CDR1 and CDR2: SGHRS and YFSETQ. Trimming removed 4 bases from V and 0 bases from J, with 8 bases in between. The CDR3 runs 15 residues. The chain's CDR3 is CASSPDFSGANVLTF. The CDR3 DNA reads as TGCGCCAGCAGCCCGGACTTCTCTGGGGCCAACGTCCTGACTTTC.

This chain links TRBV7-6 with TRBJ2-2; weak D call: TRBD1 (6 bases). The V and J ends lost 2 bases and 4 bases respectively, with 11 bases between them. This CDR3 spans 15 amino acids. In germline, CDR1 is SGHVS, CDR2 FNYEAQ. The CDR3: CASSLQGQPTGELFF. In nucleotides, the CDR3 is TGTGCCAGCAGCTTACAGGGGCAGCCCACCGGGGAGCTGTTTTTT.

This chain uses TRBV2 with TRBJ2-6, with D tentatively TRBD1 (5 bases). V was cut by 6 bases and J by 1 base, with 7 bases left in between. The CDR3 covers 14 residues. The germline gives CDR1 SNHLY, CDR2 FYNNEI. CDR3 sequence reads: CASSRDSGANVLTF. CDR3 coding DNA: TGTGCCAGCAGCAGGGATTCTGGGGCCAACGTCCTGACTTTC. The full variable domain, completed using reference TRBV2 and TRBJ2-6, is EPEVTQTPSHQVTQMGQEVILRCVPISNHLYFYWYRQILGQKVEFLVSFYNNEISEKSEIFDDQFSVERPDGSNFTLKIRSTKLEDSAMYFCASSRDSGANVLTFGAGSRLTVL.

The rearrangement joins TRBV4-2 to TRBJ2-7; TRBD2 agrees at 8 bases. Germline CDR1 is LGHNA and CDR2 is YNFKEQ. V gave up 0 bases and J gave up 2 bases; unmatched junction bases: 15. The CDR3 runs to 19 residues. The CDR3 reads CASSQDFPGGRPFAYEQYF. CDR3 in DNA: TGTGCCAGCAGCCAAGATTTCCCTGGCGGGAGGCCCTTCGCCTACGAGCAGTACTTC.

V and J are TRBV24-1 and TRBJ2-1; 7 bases are a match to TRBD1. The germline V gene has CDR1 KGHDR and CDR2 SFDVKD. The CDR3 totals 12 residues. V gave up 4 bases and J gave up 13 bases; unmatched junction bases: 6. The CDR3, as DNA: TGTGCCACCAGTGAAGCTACAGGGGAACAGTTCTTC. Its translation is CATSEATGEQFF.

This clone was observed a single time. The chain employs TRBV19 and TRBJ1-2; possibly TRBD1 for D (5 bases). Germline CDR1 reads LNHDA; CDR2 reads SQIVND (reference sequence). V shed 6 bases and J shed 6 bases, with 14 bases lying between them. This CDR3 is built from 13 residues. The chain's CDR3 is CASSRDSIHGYTF. In nucleotides, the CDR3 is TGTGCCAGTAGCAGAGACAGTATACATGGCTACACCTTC.

This clone was detected only a few times. V and J are TRBV2 and TRBJ2-5; D gene uncertain. The V end was cut by 6 bases, the J end by 0 bases, with 5 bases between. This CDR3 region has 12 residues. CDR1 SNHLY and CDR2 FYNNEI come from the germline V gene. This chain's CDR3 is CASSPNQETQYF. Written as DNA, the CDR3 is TGTGCCAGCAGCCCCAACCAAGAGACCCAGTACTTC.

J is TRBJ2-7 and V is TRBV5-6; 8 nucleotides align to TRBD1. Germline CDR1 SGHDT, CDR2 YYEEEE. The CDR3 has 16 amino acids. Unmatched junction bases numbered 9, after V lost 2 bases and J lost 2 bases. The CDR3 DNA reads as TGTGCCAGCAGCTTACTTGGACAGGGTGTCCCCTACGAGCAGTACTTC. It is translated as CASSLLGQGVPYEQYF.

The chain joins TRBV4-1 to TRBJ2-5; weak D call: TRBD2 (6 bases). The length of the CDR3 is 16 residues. Germline V lookup: CDR1 MGHRA, CDR2 YSYEKL. Trimming pared 0 bases from V and 5 bases from J, leaving 16 bases between. CDR3 amino acids: CASSQEEGRGVETQYF. Written as DNA, the CDR3 is TGCGCCAGCAGCCAAGAGGAGGGCCGGGGTGTGGAGACCCAGTACTTC.

This clone was seen more than once but under ten times. The chain carries TRBV27 and TRBJ2-7; 7 bases agree with TRBD1. The CDR3 length is 18 residues. The trim removed 6 bases at V and 0 bases at J, leaving 17 bases unmatched. Germline loops: CDR1 MNHEY, CDR2 SMNVEV (reference sequence). In nucleotides, the CDR3 is TGTGCCAGCAGCGCCCGAGACAGGGCATCTCTCCTCTCCTACGAGCAGTACTTC. It codes for CASSARDRASLLSYEQYF.

This clone was seen a handful of times. V gene TRBV2 combines with J gene TRBJ1-3; 9 nucleotides line up with TRBD1. There are 14 residues in the CDR3. The germline V gene has CDR1 SNHLY and CDR2 FYNNEI. With 5 bases clipped from V and 4 bases from J, the junction kept 3 bases outside the gene matches. The CDR3 spells CASSPTGGGNTIYF. The CDR3 region has the DNA TGTGCCAGCAGTCCGACAGGGGGAGGAAACACCATATATTTT. Full variable domain (remainder filled in from reference TRBV2 and TRBJ1-3): EPEVTQTPSHQVTQMGQEVILRCVPISNHLYFYWYRQILGQKVEFLVSFYNNEISEKSEIFDDQFSVERPDGSNFTLKIRSTKLEDSAMYFCASSPTGGGNTIYFGEGSWLTVV.

V gene TRBV19 combines with J gene TRBJ2-1; D is unclear. Looked up from germline, CDR1 is LNHDA and CDR2 is SQIVND (reference sequence). CDR3 size: 13 residues. Deletions cut 2 bases from V and 8 bases from J, with 10 bases between. As DNA, the CDR3 is TGTGCCAGTAGTATAACCCCCGGGTATGAGCAGTTCTTC. This encodes CASSITPGYEQFF.

The chain carries TRBV5-4 and TRBJ2-1, with D unresolved. Trimming removed 5 bases at V and 0 bases at J, with 12 bases between. The germline V gene encodes CDR1 SGHNT and CDR2 YYREEE (reference sequence). The CDR3 totals 15 residues. The CDR3 protein is CASRLLGSSYNEQFF. The DNA for the CDR3 is TGTGCCAGCAGGTTGCTAGGTAGCTCCTACAATGAGCAGTTCTTC.

The chain uses TRBV7-2 and TRBJ2-5; 11 bases are shared with TRBD1. The J segment lost 5 bases and the V segment lost 5 bases, leaving 7 bases of the junction unmatched. Germline V gene sequence: CDR1 SGHTA, CDR2 FQGNSA. This CDR3 has 15 residues. CDR3: CASSQGQGASETQYF. CDR3 nucleotide sequence: TGTGCCAGCAGCCAAGGACAGGGGGCGTCGGAGACCCAGTACTTC.

The chain is built from TRBV27 and TRBJ2-7, with D maybe TRBD2 (5 bases). The CDR3 extends over 14 amino acids. Between the trimmed V and J ends, which lost 3 bases and 0 bases, there was a span of 9 bases. Germline values: CDR1 MNHEY, CDR2 SMNVEV (reference sequence). CDR3 protein: CASSFIGDSYEQYF. The CDR3 nucleotides read TGTGCCAGCAGTTTCATCGGGGACTCCTACGAGCAGTACTTC.

The chain combines TRBV19 with TRBJ2-1, with 10 bases matching TRBD2. The CDR3 spans 14 residues. From germline, CDR1 is LNHDA and CDR2 SQIVND (reference sequence). The trim removed 3 bases at V and 11 bases at J, leaving 7 bases unmatched. The CDR3 sequence is CASSITSGAPQQFF. The CDR3 region has the DNA TGTGCCAGTAGTATCACTAGCGGGGCCCCTCAGCAGTTCTTC.

This chain connects TRBV27 to TRBJ2-1; 11 nucleotides align to TRBD2. This CDR3 is 18 amino acids long. Germline CDR1 reads MNHEY; CDR2 reads SMNVEV (reference sequence). V shed 6 bases and J 5 bases; nucleotides not matched to a gene: 15. CDR3 sequence (DNA): TGTGCCAGCAGCTTTCTCTATTTTAGCGGGAGGGACCACAATGAGCAGTTCTTC. Translated: CASSFLYFSGRDHNEQFF.